This T cell receptor (beta chain) derives from a study of blood T cell repertoires in COVID-19. V lost 6 bases to trimming and J lost 8 bases; unmatched junction nucleotides: 10. The germline gives CDR1 MNHEY, CDR2 SVGAGI. This CDR3 comprises 15 residues. Participant ages covered about 18 to 100 years across 20 to 30 US areas. Donors in Cohort 3 counted as recovered after two negative PCRs, clearance, or symptom resolution. TCRdb's copy holds only in-frame clones and misses some; the assay was immunoSEQ multiplex PCR. Seen here are around 250,000 clones, about four fifths observed once, and the top ten hold roughly 3.1%.

The TCR comes from a man between 45 and 60 years old who had recovered from COVID-19. The material sequenced was PBMCs or T cells enriched from blood (not recorded which). This chain uses TRBV6-5 with TRBJ2-1; the match to TRBD2 covers 10 bases. In DNA, the CDR3 is TGTGCCAGCAGATCCAGCGGGGGGGCCTTGGATGAGCAGTTCTTC. Residues: CASRSSGGALDEQFF.